This record looks at one T cell receptor beta chain sequence and its context. This sample is part of a study of T cell responses to AZD1222 COVID-19 vaccine. This CDR3 is 17 amino acids long. Data came from immunoSEQ multiplex PCR; TCRdb stores just in-frame clones and leaves some out. The sample includes around 140,000 clones, approximately 85% of them seen just once. This TCR was sampled from an adult who received the MenACWY meningococcal vaccine as a control. This specimen consisted of peripheral blood, obtained 28 days after the second dose of the MenACWY control vaccine. The chain couples TRBV21-1 to TRBJ2-7. TRBV21-1 is a pseudogene segment. As DNA, the CDR3 is TGTGCCAGCAGCACGGACCGGGTTCCCTCCATTTCCTACGAGCAGTACTTC. Translating it yields CASSTDRVPSISYEQYF.